The entry below describes one T cell receptor (beta chain). The data originate from a study of cytomegalovirus exposure and HLA in healthy donors. This PCR relied on a set of 60 Vbeta primers and 13 Jbeta primers. TCRdb keeps only in-frame clones here, not all; method: immunoSEQ multiplex PCR. The data show fewer than 250,000 clones, 80% seen once. Between the trimmed V and J ends, which lost 4 bases and 4 bases, there was a span of 19 bases. The CDR3 has 16 residues. CDR1 MNHEY and CDR2 SMNVEV come from the germline V gene (reference sequence). This rearrangement joins TRBV27 to TRBJ1-1; TRBD1 might be the D (5 bases). Sequencing was performed on PBMCs. The receptor comes from a woman aged 35 to 49 in good health and CMV-seronegative. CDR3 region: CASSSAGGVVRTEAFF. CDR3 coding DNA: TGTGCCAGCAGTTCGGCCGGAGGGGTAGTTCGCACTGAAGCTTTCTTT.